This T cell receptor beta chain was sequenced in a study of blood T cells in healthy people across ages (dated by TCRdb to 2015 to 2017). Broadly, across the study: Template switching captured roughly one uniquely barcoded TCR beta cDNA molecule per two T cells in model experiments. Using the same blood draw, the study looked at two additional independent replicas of 1 million unique cDNA reads for two donors, one aged 18 to 30 and the other aged 80 or older. Age-related changes in TCR beta repertoire diversity were measured in the study by deep sequencing normalized with unique cDNA molecular identifiers. The donors were split into four age groups: young (average about 16 years), middle-aged (roughly 39), aged (more than 60) and long-lived (roughly 86). To avoid experimental bias, donors of different ages were distributed randomly across sequencing lanes.

Findings and caveats that apply to the study as a whole: Because the CMV infection status of the donors was unknown, age-related changes in expanded clonotypes may potentially have been confounded. Estimates of total diversity based on one million sequenced T cells were considered lower bounds and underestimates. As age increased, observed TCR beta diversity per million T cells dropped in a roughly linear way, and a significant reduction was already evident by age roughly 40. A strong correlation was found between observed TCR beta diversity and the percentage of naive T cells measured by flow cytometry. Bulk unsorted PBMC profiling prevented conclusive comparison of naive and antigen-experienced compartments. Compared with the aged group, the long-lived group had more naive CD4+ T cells, fewer expanded clones and increased TCR diversity, suggesting age selection.

Ends trimmed: V by 3 bases, J by 4 bases; bases unmatched to a gene: 5. The germline V gene supplies CDR1 SGDLS and CDR2 YYNGEE. Inclusive of the bounding cysteine and phenylalanine, the CDR3 is 15 residues long. The CDR3 DNA has 45 bases and is translated from base 1. The donors were roughly 39 Caucasian individuals from Russia, aged 6 to 90 years, who were systemically healthy. Around 10 milliliters of peripheral blood were collected from each donor into EDTA-treated Vacutainer tubes. Ficoll-Paque density-gradient centrifugation was used to isolate PBMCs, with at least 7 million obtained per sample. Total RNA was extracted from PBMCs with Trizol reagent, with at least 6 micrograms obtained per sample. Naive CD45RAhigh/CD27high T cell percentages were measured by flow cytometry on a PBMC aliquot from every donor. Of note for this clonotype: Its antigen specificity is not known. Qualities for individual bases were not recorded, and no much larger clone is one base off.

Library creation used 5' RACE. The run used an Illumina HiSeq 2500. A second PCR of about 7 to 12 cycles was performed with a sample-barcoded 5' primer and a J-beta primer mix. A template-switch 5' adaptor carrying 12 random nucleotides introduced a unique molecular identifier onto each TCR beta cDNA molecule. Each sample yielded at least 3 million CDR3-containing paired-end reads. The Mint cDNA synthesis kit, primed by a TRBC-specific oligonucleotide, was used to synthesize first-strand cDNA from all RNA. All cDNA was treated with uracil-DNA glycosylase and then went through a first 18-cycle PCR with the universal primers M1SS and BC2_uni_R. On the authors' methods: For normalization, 1 million high-quality reads, each with a distinct molecular identifier, were randomly selected from each sample. Reads with shared molecular identifiers were discarded instead of being binned into consensus sequences. CDR3 identification, clonotype clustering and error correction used MiTCR with a Q25 quality threshold and the strictest error-elimination algorithm. A nonparametric unseen species model with Euler transformation was used to estimate lower-bound total TCR beta diversity. The raw public reads went through TCRdb reprocessing: fastp at Q25, MiXCR clone calling, in-frame beta chains kept. Each entry is one CDR3 protein sequence, shown with its most common DNA and genes. Here the V and J calls rest on TCRdb's processing, not on the authors' analysis. The sample table lists about 640,000 distinct CDR3 sequences, around 38% of them with a count of one. The ten largest clones add up to 25% to 35% of the sample.

The TCR comes from an elderly man in good health. Sequencing was performed on blood. The sequence is built from TRBV9 and TRBJ2-3; a stretch of 10 junction bases matches TRBD1. This receptor carries the CDR3 CASSGTGTGADTQYF. The sequenced DNA is TGTGCCAGCAGCGGAACCGGGACAGGGGCAGATACGCAGTATTTT. With all but the CDR3 taken from the reference TRBV9 and TRBJ2-3 genes, the full variable domain is: DSGVTQTPKHLITATGQRVTLRCSPRSGDLSVYWYQQSLDQGLQFLIQYYNGEERAKGNILERFSAQQFPDLHSELNLSSLELGDSALYFCASSGTGTGADTQYFGPGTRLTVL.